This T cell receptor (beta chain) was sequenced in a study of OX40 agonist ivuxolimab in advanced cancers. Per the germline V gene, CDR1 is SGHRS and CDR2 is YFSETQ. The CDR3 is 14 residues long. V lost 6 bases to trimming and J lost 0 bases, with 11 bases between them. Some clones are missing from TCRdb's copy, which holds only in-frame ones; the method was immunoSEQ multiplex PCR. The data contain some 77,000 clones, approximately 94% of them seen just once; the ten biggest clones take up more than 4%. This chain links TRBV5-1 with TRBJ2-3, with D possibly called TRBD1 or TRBD2 (5 bases each). This sample comprised CD4+ or CD8+ T cells sorted from blood, obtained in a trial of the OX40 agonist ivuxolimab. The sequence came from an adult with an advanced solid tumor such as melanoma, head and neck, liver or kidney cancer. The CDR3 DNA reads TGCGCCAGCACCCGGGACGGCAGCACAGATACGCAGTATTTT. Protein sequence: CASTRDGSTDTQYF.